This T cell receptor (beta chain) was identified in a study of T cells in Graves' hyperthyroidism and ophthalmopathy. Study results and caveats: Ophthalmopathy was distinguished from stable hyperthyroidism by 13 V-J signatures. Ophthalmopathy was identified by the model a median about 6.4 months ahead of onset. Most thyroid clonotypes with frequency above 0.001 were detected in blood.

V lost 4 bases, J lost 2 bases, and 6 bases lay in between. The CDR3 has 12 residues. In germline, CDR1 is SNHLY, CDR2 FYNNEI. This clonotype was found many times. Its antigen is currently unknown. Those patients with uncontrolled infection, other autoimmune disease, pregnancy or lactation were excluded. Amplification yielded TCR beta CDR3 regions, with RNA transcripts as the source. An initial round of RT-PCR targeting the TCR CDR3 relied on the HTBI primer set. MiXCR, run by TCRdb on the multiplex PCR reads, gives a single entry per CDR3 protein. Of about 840,000 distinct CDR3 sequences in the sample, roughly 37% were seen once.

The rearrangement joins TRBV2 to TRBJ2-7; D remains unclear. The source of this sequence is a man younger than 35 with Graves' hyperthyroidism. Source material: blood. CDR3 loop: CASSGGPYEQYF. The CDR3 nucleotides are TGTGCCAGCAGTGGAGGACCCTACGAGCAGTACTTC.